Listed below are T cell receptor beta chains from one sample, sequenced in a study of T-cell memory formation after mild COVID-19. TCRdb reanalysed the 5' RACE reads using MiXCR and keeps one entry per CDR3 protein. The profile shows about 470,000 distinct CDR3 sequences, around a quarter of them singletons. Sequencing was performed on PBMCs or a T cell subset sorted from them (not recorded which). These receptor sequences come from an adult woman who had mild COVID-19 (a few samples of this study predate the infection). Cell type and time point are not known. Both conserved end residues are part of each CDR3. The D gene is left open where the match is weak. Clone size is not always given. Where it is, it says once, few, many or a class for expanded clones.

>-|TRBJ2-5|-|15|TRBV7-8
TGTGCCAGCAGCTTAGCGGACTGGAGGCAAGAGACCCAGTACTTC
CASSLADWRQETQYF
>-|TRBJ2-7|-|12|TRBV20-1
TGCAGTGCTAGAGATCCCCAATACGAGCAGTACTTC
CSARDPQYEQYF
>few|TRBJ2-3|-|16|TRBV24-1
TGTGCCACCAGTGATCTCCGCGGGCCTGGACGAGATACGCAGTATTTT
CATSDLRGPGRDTQYF
>few|TRBJ1-4|-|12|TRBV20-1
TGCAGTGCTAGAATATCGAACGAAAAACTGTTTTTT
CSARISNEKLFF
>few|TRBJ2-2|TRBD1|15|TRBV11-2
TGTGCCAGCAGCCGCGGACAGGGGCTCACCGGGGAGCTGTTTTTT
CASSRGQGLTGELFF
>few|TRBJ1-2|TRBD1|12|TRBV29-1
TGCAGCGCACAGGGGGATAACTATGGCTACACCTTC
CSAQGDNYGYTF
>-|TRBJ2-1|TRBD1|13|TRBV18
TGTGCCAGCTCACCACAGACAGGGTCTGAGCAGTTCTTC
CASSPQTGSEQFF
>-|TRBJ2-1|-|14|TRBV5-1
TGCGCCAGCAGCCTCTCGGGGGCCGACAATGAGCAGTTCTTC
CASSLSGADNEQFF
>few|TRBJ2-2|-|13|TRBV2
TGTGCCAGCAGTGAAGCGATAATCGGGGAGCTGTTTTTT
CASSEAIIGELFF
>-|TRBJ1-2|-|14|TRBV5-5
TGTGCCAGCTGCCCATCGGTCAACAGCTATGGCTACACCTTC
CASCPSVNSYGYTF
>-|TRBJ2-1|TRBD2|12|TRBV30
TGTGCCTGGAGTCGCAGCGGGGTTGAGCAGTTCTTC
CAWSRSGVEQFF
>-|TRBJ1-2|-|14|TRBV25-1
TGTGCCAGCAGTGAACACAGGCGCTCAGATGGCTACACCTTC
CASSEHRRSDGYTF
>-|TRBJ2-1|TRBD2|16|TRBV7-2
TGTGCCAGCAGCTTAGCTGGGACTATATTCAACAATGAGCAGTTCTTC
CASSLAGTIFNNEQFF
>few|TRBJ2-3|TRBD2|14|TRBV30
TGTGCCTGGAGTGCCGGGGGGGCCACAGATACGCAGTATTTT
CAWSAGGATDTQYF
>few|TRBJ2-2|TRBD2|20|TRBV24-1
TGTGCCACCAGTGATTTGAAAGGGAAAGGGGGGACTAGCGCCACCGGGGAGCTGTTTTTT
CATSDLKGKGGTSATGELFF
>once|TRBJ2-3|TRBD2|16|TRBV14
TGTGACAGCAGCCAAGAACCTGCGGGAGGGGCAGATACGCAGTATTTT
CDSSQEPAGGADTQYF
>-|TRBJ1-1|TRBD1|15|TRBV12-3/TRBV12-4
TGTGCCAGCAGTACGACAGGGGCTGCGAACACTGAAGCTTTCTTT
CASSTTGAANTEAFF
>-|TRBJ1-2|-|16|TRBV7-9
TGTGCCAGCAGCTTAGCGTGGGCAGGAACTAACTATGGCTACACCTTC
CASSLAWAGTNYGYTF
>-|TRBJ1-3|-|14|TRBV3-1
TGTGCCAGCAGCCCGGCGGTGAACTGGAACACCATATATTTT
CASSPAVNWNTIYF
>-|TRBJ2-5|TRBD2|17|TRBV5-1
TGCGCCAGCAGCTTGGTATCGGCTAGCGGGTACCAAGAGACCCAGTACTTC
CASSLVSASGYQETQYF
>-|TRBJ2-3|-|12|TRBV11-1
TGTGCCAGCAGCTCAAACGGCGTCTCGCAGTATTTT
CASSSNGVSQYF
>-|TRBJ2-5|-|15|TRBV20-1
TGCAGTGCTCAACCTCGGGGGTTCTTTGGGGAGACCCAGTACTTC
CSAQPRGFFGETQYF
>-|TRBJ1-1|-|11|TRBV6-5
TGTGCCAGCAGAGGGGCTACTGAAGCTTTCTTT
CASRGATEAFF
>few|TRBJ2-7|-|12|TRBV6-2/TRBV6-3
TGTGCCAGCAGTTATCTGGTTCACGAGCAGTACTTC
CASSYLVHEQYF
>few|TRBJ2-7|-|14|TRBV5-6
TGTGCCAGCAGCTTGTGGGGCAGTACCTACGAGCAGTACTTC
CASSLWGSTYEQYF
>-|TRBJ2-2|TRBD1|17|TRBV18
TGTGCCAGCTCACCCCTACGGACAGGCGAGAACACCGGGGAGCTGTTTTTT
CASSPLRTGENTGELFF
>few|TRBJ1-3|TRBD1|16|TRBV5-1
TGCGCCAGCAGGTTTGGACAGGGAACTTCTGGAAACACCATATATTTT
CASRFGQGTSGNTIYF
>few|TRBJ1-1|-|14|TRBV25-1
TGTGCCAGCAGTGAAACTCGGGGAAGCACTGAAGCTTTCTTT
CASSETRGSTEAFF
>-|TRBJ2-3|TRBD1|16|TRBV20-1
TGCAGTGCTAGACAACTGGGACAGACCCAAATGGATACGCAGTATTTT
CSARQLGQTQMDTQYF
>-|TRBJ1-1|-|14|TRBV29-1
TGCAGCGTTTCTACAGGGCGCATGAACACTGAAGCTTTCTTT
CSVSTGRMNTEAFF
>few|TRBJ2-2|-|16|TRBV14
TGTGCCAGCAGCCAACGTTGGGCCATGAACACCGGGGAGCTGTTTTTT
CASSQRWAMNTGELFF
>-|TRBJ2-3|-|12|TRBV7-9
TGTGCCAGCTCCGATGGGGCAGATACGCAGTATTTT
CASSDGADTQYF
>-|TRBJ1-3|-|13|TRBV5-1
TGCGCCAGCAGCTTGGCAGGACGGAGCACCATATATTTT
CASSLAGRSTIYF
>once|TRBJ1-2|-|14|TRBV12-3/TRBV12-4
TGTGCCAGCAGTGTCGTTTTGGCGGACTATGGCTACACCTTC
CASSVVLADYGYTF
>few|TRBJ2-1|-|13|TRBV5-1
TGCGCCAGCGGGGCTAGCTCCTACAATGAGCAGTTCTTC
CASGASSYNEQFF
>-|TRBJ2-3|-|15|TRBV15
TGTGCCACCAGCAGGAGGGGGGATAGCACAGATACGCAGTATTTT
CATSRRGDSTDTQYF
>many|TRBJ2-3|TRBD2|13|TRBV7-2
TGTGCCAGCCGGGGGGGGTTTCCAGATACGCAGTATTTT
CASRGGFPDTQYF
>-|TRBJ2-7|-|16|TRBV5-5
TGTGCCAGCAGCTCCAAAGCGTACCCCTCGTCTAACGAGCAGTACTTC
CASSSKAYPSSNEQYF
>few|TRBJ1-1|-|14|TRBV11-3
TGTGCCAGCAGCTTGGAAGGTGCCGTGGGTGAAGCTTTCTTT
CASSLEGAVGEAFF
>few|TRBJ2-1|-|13|TRBV15
TGTGCCACCAGCAGAGATTGGGTCGATGAGCAGTTCTTC
CATSRDWVDEQFF
>-|TRBJ1-2|TRBD1|13|TRBV7-6
TGTGCCAGCAGCTGGGTCGGACAGGGCGGCTACACCTTC
CASSWVGQGGYTF
>few|TRBJ2-5|-|15|TRBV6-2/TRBV6-3
TGTGCCAGCAGTTACTACCGATCAGGGACTGAGACCCAGTACTTC
CASSYYRSGTETQYF
>many|TRBJ1-1|TRBD1|14|TRBV4-2
TGTGCCAGCAGCCAAGTACAGGGGGGGACTGAAGCTTTCTTT
CASSQVQGGTEAFF
>-|TRBJ2-3|-|14|TRBV2
TGTGCCAGCAGTGAAGCGCTTCGTTCAGATACGCAGTATTTT
CASSEALRSDTQYF
>few|TRBJ1-1|-|13|TRBV6-4
TGTGCCAGCAGTGATAAGAGTTACACTGAAGCTTTCTTT
CASSDKSYTEAFF
>few|TRBJ2-1|TRBD1|13|TRBV6-5
TGTGCCAGCAGGGTTGGGACAGCTGGTGAGCAGTTCTTC
CASRVGTAGEQFF
>-|TRBJ2-5|-|14|TRBV12-3/TRBV12-4
TGTGCCAGCAGTTTTTGGGGGGGCCGGGAGACCCAGTACTTC
CASSFWGGRETQYF
>few|TRBJ2-7|-|14|TRBV24-1
TGTGCCACCAGTGATTCGGGGTCCGCCTACGAGCAGTACTTC
CATSDSGSAYEQYF
>-|TRBJ1-4|-|14|TRBV5-1
TGCGCCAGCAGCTTGAACAGCCATAATGAAAAACTGTTTTTT
CASSLNSHNEKLFF